The clone carrying this T cell receptor (beta chain) was counted ten times or more. Clones were sequenced by immunoSEQ multiplex PCR, and TCRdb holds only the in-frame ones, with some missing. The sample lists a few hundred thousand clones, approximately 84% occurring once. The data were taken from a study of blood T cell repertoires in COVID-19. The study drew participants aged about 18 to 89 years from approximately 25 US areas. Between the trimmed V and J ends, which lost 4 bases and 1 base, there was a span of 11 bases. This CDR3 has 14 amino acids. Germline assignment: CDR1 SGHNT and CDR2 YYREEE (reference sequence).

The chain links TRBV5-4 to TRBJ2-5; D remains unclear. The source of this sequence is a man aged 25 to 45 who had recovered from COVID-19. Material for sequencing was PBMCs or T cells enriched from blood (not recorded which). The CDR3 loop reads CASSPLVGQETQYF. The CDR3 DNA sequence: TGTGCCAGCAGCCCTCTAGTTGGCCAAGAGACCCAGTACTTC.